A single sample is the source of the 2 T cell receptor beta chains below, sequenced in a study of T cell changes during pregnancy in multiple sclerosis. Some clones are missing from TCRdb's copy, which holds only in-frame ones; the method was immunoSEQ multiplex PCR. The table shows 30,000 to 45,000 clones, with about nine tenths occurring only once. The sequencing used CD8+ T cells from peripheral blood mononuclear cells, collected after pregnancy. These receptors all come from a female donor with multiple sclerosis, enrolled in a pregnancy study.

The chain is built from TRBV7-6 and TRBJ2-4; 7 bases are shared with TRBD1. The CDR3 sequence is 14 residues long. J was trimmed by 7 bases and V by 4 bases; bases with no gene match: 7. CDR1 and CDR2 from the germline V gene are SGHVS and FNYEAQ. Here the CDR3 reads CASSSRDRPNIQYF. For the CDR3, the DNA is TGTGCCAGCAGCTCCCGGGACAGACCCAACATTCAGTACTTC.

The V and J genes are TRBV6-5 and TRBJ2-2; D not resolved. V was trimmed by 0 bases and J by 7 bases, leaving 9 bases between them. The CDR3 contains 14 residues. Germline CDR1 is MNHEY and CDR2 is SVGAGI. The CDR3 reads CASSYSPFGGELFF. The CDR3 nucleotides read TGTGCCAGCAGTTACTCTCCCTTCGGCGGGGAGCTGTTTTTT.